One sample yielded the 25 T cell receptor beta chains listed below, sequenced in a study of regulatory T cells in long-lasting Graves disease. According to the study, TCR beta libraries were built with iRepertoire HTBI primers and CDR3-region Arm-PCR. TCRdb re-derived calls from the multiplex PCR reads in MiXCR, one entry per CDR3 protein. The top ten clones hold 6.5% to 9% of a sample with around 450,000 distinct CDR3 sequences, around a fifth of them seen once. Time point defined: persistent/refractory GD, antithyroid drugs over 5 years with positive TRAb. The TCR library was prepared using RNA isolated from PBMCs. Sequences were derived from peripheral blood mononuclear cells (PBMCs), sampled when the disease was refractory, from a patient treated with antithyroid drugs. These receptors all come from a female donor with Graves disease.

The gene calls are TRBV7-9 and TRBJ2-7, with D possibly being TRBD1 (6 bases). The CDR3 contains 15 residues. The germline CDR1 and CDR2 sequences are SEHNR and FQNEAQ (reference sequence). Trimming removed 0 bases at V and 4 bases at J, with 13 bases between. The CDR3: CASSLATGVGYEQYF. The CDR3, as DNA: TGTGCCAGCAGCTTAGCGACAGGAGTAGGGTACGAGCAGTACTTC.

This clonotype came up many times. The rearrangement joins TRBV2 to TRBJ2-7, with D hard to call. CDR1 is SNHLY and CDR2 is FYNNEI in the germline V gene. V was shortened by 4 bases and J by 0 bases, with 13 bases between the two germline ends. The CDR3 has 15 residues. The CDR3 DNA follows: TGTGCCAGCAGTGTATCCTCGAAGAGCTCCTACGAGCAGTACTTC. It encodes CASSVSSKSSYEQYF.

Regarding this clonotype: A clone one base away is much larger, so this may be a read error. The V call is TRBV6-1, the J call TRBJ1-1; D not resolved. Trimming stripped 0 bases from V and 0 bases from J, with 8 bases between. CDR3 length: 15 amino acids. Germline values: CDR1 MNHNS, CDR2 SASEGT. CDR3 amino acids: CASSEADWMNTEAFF. The CDR3 DNA reads as TGTGCCAGCAGTGAAGCTGACTGGATGAACACTGAAGCTTTCTTT.

This clonotype was detected many times. The rearrangement uses TRBV7-8 and TRBJ2-7; D ambiguous. CDR3 length: 15 residues. The V gene lost 0 bases and the J gene lost 2 bases, with 11 bases spanning the gap. CDR1 is SGHVS, CDR2 FQNEAQ, per germline. This CDR3 is CASSLAVAGPYEQYF. CDR3 nucleotide sequence: TGTGCCAGCAGCTTAGCGGTTGCAGGACCCTACGAGCAGTACTTC.

This clonotype came up many times. The V gene is TRBV12-3 or TRBV12-4, the J gene TRBJ2-2, with 10 bases fitting TRBD2. The CDR3 spans 15 residues. The V gene end was trimmed by 6 bases and the J gene end by 1 base; junction bases not matched to a gene: 2. CDR3 nucleotides: TGTGCCAGCAGGGCTAGCGGGGGGAACACCGGGGAGCTGTTTTTT. Amino acid sequence: CASRASGGNTGELFF.

This clonotype has just a few counts. This chain connects TRBV3-1 to TRBJ2-5, with D unclear. The CDR3 covers 12 residues. Per the germline V gene, CDR1 is LGHDT and CDR2 is YNNKEL (reference sequence). V lost 0 bases, J lost 7 bases, and 6 bases lay in between. DNA for the CDR3: TGTGCCAGCAGCCAAGATTTCGGGACCCAGTACTTC. This sequence encodes CASSQDFGTQYF.

The sample holds many counts of this clonotype. The J gene is TRBJ2-5, the V gene TRBV28; tentatively, D is TRBD1 (7 bases). The CDR3 is 16 residues long. The germline V gene has CDR1 MDHEN and CDR2 SYDVKM. The V end lost 5 bases, the J end lost 1 base, and 17 bases lay between the germline ends. The CDR3 is CASSDLRGVVQETQYF. DNA for the CDR3: TGTGCCAGCAGTGACCTCAGGGGGGTCGTCCAAGAGACCCAGTACTTC.

This clonotype appeared many times. The chain recombines TRBV10-3 with TRBJ2-5; 7 bases fit TRBD1. The CDR3 loop spans 13 amino acids. The J segment lost 4 bases and the V segment lost 6 bases, leaving 5 bases of the junction unmatched. CDR1 and CDR2 from the germline V gene are ENHRY and SYGVKD. The CDR3 here is CAIRGGQRETQYF. The CDR3 DNA reads TGTGCCATCAGAGGGGGACAGCGAGAGACCCAGTACTTC.

This clonotype was seen ten or more times. The CDR3 DNA sequence: TGTGCCAGCAGTTACAGGGGGCCCGAGCAGTACTTC. Its translation: CASSYRGPEQYF. V is TRBV12-3 or TRBV12-4 and J is TRBJ2-7, with 9 nucleotides matching TRBD1. There are 12 residues in the CDR3. J gave up 6 bases and V 4 bases, and 1 base lay outside the gene matches.

This clonotype has more than one count but fewer than ten. The V and J genes are TRBV19 and TRBJ1-5; 8 positions match TRBD1. The CDR3 is 15 residues long. Germline V gene data show CDR1 as LNHDA and CDR2 as SQIVND (reference sequence). V lost 6 bases and J lost 3; bases outside the gene matches: 7. The CDR3 protein is CASRAPGQDNQPQHF. For the CDR3, the DNA is TGTGCCAGTAGGGCCCCGGGACAGGACAATCAGCCCCAGCATTTT.

The CDR3 sequence is CASSYSVPNPSSYEQYF. Written as DNA, the CDR3 is TGTGCCAGCAGTTACTCGGTTCCCAACCCTTCCTCCTACGAGCAGTACTTC. V is TRBV6-5 and J is TRBJ2-7; D not certain. With 0 bases removed from V and 0 bases from J, the gap between germline ends came to 15 bases. Germline CDR1 reads MNHEY; CDR2 reads SVGAGI. This CDR3 has 17 residues.

The chain recombines TRBV28 with TRBJ1-2; TRBD1 aligns across 10 bases. Germline trimming cut 7 bases from V and 4 bases from J; bases unmatched to any gene: 9. This CDR3 is built from 15 residues. Looked up from germline, CDR1 is MDHEN and CDR2 is SYDVKM. In DNA form, the CDR3 reads TGTGCCAGCAACCCCGAGGACAGGGGGTTCTATGGCTACACCTTC. Its translation is CASNPEDRGFYGYTF.

The table lists this clonotype with many counts. The rearrangement joins TRBV6-2 or TRBV6-3 to TRBJ2-7; 12 bases fit TRBD2. Germline V CDR1 and CDR2: MNHEY, SVGEGT. Losses at the gene ends were 6 bases for V and 7 bases for J; bases not matched to a gene: 7. The CDR3 is 14 residues long. CDR3 in amino acids: CASRRLAGEGEQYF. CDR3 in DNA: TGTGCCAGCAGAAGACTAGCGGGAGAGGGGGAGCAGTACTTC.

V gene TRBV9 combines with J gene TRBJ2-1; D possibly corresponds to TRBD1 (6 bases). CDR3 length equals 17 residues. The germline V gene encodes CDR1 SGDLS and CDR2 YYNGEE. The V and J ends lost 4 bases and 3 bases respectively, with 20 bases between them. CDR3 amino acids: CASSLESERGFYNEQFF. DNA for the CDR3: TGTGCCAGCAGCCTCGAATCGGAAAGGGGGTTCTACAATGAGCAGTTCTTC.

The genes are TRBV20-1 and TRBJ1-2; D gene uncertain. The CDR3 is made up of 13 amino acids. V lost 3 bases to trimming and J lost 4 bases, with 12 bases between them. Per the germline V gene, CDR1 is DFQATT and CDR2 is SNEGSKA (reference sequence). The CDR3 DNA reads TGCAGTGCTAGTACCGCGGCGGGCTATGGCTACACCTTC. This codes for CSASTAAGYGYTF.

This chain links TRBV4-1 with TRBJ1-1, with a weak D call TRBD1 (6 bases). The CDR3 is 13 residues long. The germline CDR1 and CDR2 sequences are MGHRA and YSYEKL. V was shortened by 1 base and J by 8 bases, with 11 bases between the two germline ends. CDR3 coding DNA: TGCGCCAGCAGCCAAGGGCCGGACAGAGAAGCTTTCTTT. Its translation is CASSQGPDREAFF.

The rearrangement uses TRBV5-6 and TRBJ1-2; TRBD1 might be the D (6 bases). CDR3 size: 17 residues. V was trimmed by 0 bases and J by 0 bases, leaving 15 bases between them. CDR1 SGHDT and CDR2 YYEEEE come from the germline V gene. CDR3 residues: CASSLAGHHEANYGYTF. CDR3 sequence (DNA): TGTGCCAGCAGCTTGGCGGGACACCATGAAGCTAACTATGGCTACACCTTC.

V is TRBV27 and J is TRBJ2-1; maybe TRBD1 (6 bases). V lost 2 bases and J lost 0, with 17 bases in between. CDR3 length: 18 residues. Germline V gives CDR1 MNHEY, CDR2 SMNVEV (reference sequence). DNA for the CDR3: TGTGCCAGCAGTTTAAGGGGGTTCTCTTCAAGCTCCTACAATGAGCAGTTCTTC. Translation gives CASSLRGFSSSSYNEQFF.

This clonotype was detected a few times. The chain recombines TRBV7-9 with TRBJ2-5; 15 bases are a match to TRBD2. CDR1 and CDR2 from the germline V gene are SEHNR and FQNEAQ (reference sequence). V shed 4 bases and J 5 bases; nucleotides not matched to a gene: 8. The CDR3 runs to 17 residues. The CDR3 coding sequence is TGTGCCAGCAGCTCGCCGGGACTAGCGGGAGGATGGGAGACCCAGTACTTC. Translating it yields CASSSPGLAGGWETQYF.

At least ten counts were recorded for this clonotype. V is TRBV28 and J is TRBJ1-2; D uncertain. The CDR3 extends over 13 amino acids. The germline V and J ends were trimmed by 8 bases and 11 bases, with 21 bases remaining between them. CDR1 and CDR2 from the germline V gene are MDHEN and SYDVKM. The CDR3 DNA reads as TGTGCCAGCCTCCCGACGGGAATTAAAGGTTACACCTTC. This sequence encodes CASLPTGIKGYTF.

The sample holds many counts of this clonotype. The CDR3 here is CASSPRPLPQNNEKLFF. The CDR3 nucleotides are TGTGCCAGCAGCCCCCGGCCGCTGCCCCAAAATAATGAAAAACTGTTTTTT. V gene TRBV6-1 combines with J gene TRBJ1-4; D is uncertain. Germline values: CDR1 MNHNS, CDR2 SASEGT. Trimming cost V 6 bases and J 4 bases, with 21 bases left between them. The CDR3 loop spans 17 amino acids.

In this sample, this clonotype turned up many times. The chain has TRBV28 and TRBJ2-7, with TRBD2 matching 13 bases. The CDR3 sequence is 13 residues long. Trimming took 9 bases from V and 5 from J; bases not matched to a gene: 4. The germline CDR1 and CDR2 sequences are MDHEN and SYDVKM. The CDR3 DNA is TGTGCCAGTAGACTAGCGGGGGGTAACGAGCAGTACTTC. Translation: CASRLAGGNEQYF.

To note about this clonotype: One junction end disagrees with the germline gene, perhaps due to a read error. The chain employs TRBV28 and TRBJ1-2; a weak D match, TRBD1 (6 bases). Germline CDR1 is MDHEN and CDR2 is SYDVKM. The CDR3 totals 14 residues. The CDR3, as DNA: TGCGCCAGCAATACGGATCTCTCCCGGGGGGGCCACACCTTC. This sequence encodes CASNTDLSRGGHTF.

This clonotype was recorded many times. The gene calls are TRBV12-3 or TRBV12-4 and TRBJ1-5; maybe TRBD1 (5 bases). The CDR3 is 17 amino acids. Trimming took off 6 bases at V and 7 bases at J, with 25 bases between the two ends. CDR3 DNA: TGTGCCAGCAGCGATTGGGGGGGAGGGGAGTCGGAGCAGCCCCAGCATTTT. Protein sequence: CASSDWGGGESEQPQHF.

About this clonotype itself: This could be a read error, since a much larger clone is one nucleotide away. V is TRBV7-9 and J is TRBJ1-4, with a possible D match to TRBD1 (6 bases). CDR1 and CDR2 from the germline V gene are SEHNR and FQNEAQ (reference sequence). V dropped 2 bases and J dropped 8 bases, with 15 bases sitting between them. The CDR3 has 15 residues. The CDR3 bases are TGTGCCAGCAGCTTAAGGGGGGCCCATCCCGAAAAACTGTTTTTT. Amino acid sequence: CASSLRGAHPEKLFF. Full variable domain (missing parts from reference TRBV7-9 and TRBJ1-4): DTGVSQNPRHKITKRGQNVTFRCDPISEHNRLYWYRQTLGQGPEFLTYFQNEAQLEKSRLLSDRFSAERPKGSFSTLEIQRTEQGDSAMYLCASSLRGAHPEKLFFGSGTQLSVL.